This T cell receptor beta chain stems from a study of cytomegalovirus exposure and HLA in healthy donors. CDR1 is DFQATT, CDR2 SNEGSKA, per germline (reference sequence). The CDR3 consists of 11 residues. Trimming took 6 bases from V and 4 from J; bases not matched to a gene: 1. Study-wide results and limits: Sequence variants that were highly shared formed a cluster that was likely a sequencing artifact. According to a later analysis, donors in an Asian-associated ancestry cluster reportedly had fewer N-insertions than the 666-donor mean.

PCR used 60 Vbeta primers and 13 Jbeta primers. Profiled with immunoSEQ multiplex PCR; TCRdb holds only in-frame clones, not every one. The table shows around 100,000 clones, with about 69% occurring only once. Comment on this clone: Its antigen remains unidentified.

The clonotype comes from a human donor in good health. The rearrangement joins TRBV20-1 to TRBJ2-5; 8 bases agree with TRBD2. Sequenced sample: PBMCs. The CDR3 loop reads CSAGTRETQYF. The CDR3 nucleotides are TGCAGTGCGGGGACTAGAGAGACCCAGTACTTC.